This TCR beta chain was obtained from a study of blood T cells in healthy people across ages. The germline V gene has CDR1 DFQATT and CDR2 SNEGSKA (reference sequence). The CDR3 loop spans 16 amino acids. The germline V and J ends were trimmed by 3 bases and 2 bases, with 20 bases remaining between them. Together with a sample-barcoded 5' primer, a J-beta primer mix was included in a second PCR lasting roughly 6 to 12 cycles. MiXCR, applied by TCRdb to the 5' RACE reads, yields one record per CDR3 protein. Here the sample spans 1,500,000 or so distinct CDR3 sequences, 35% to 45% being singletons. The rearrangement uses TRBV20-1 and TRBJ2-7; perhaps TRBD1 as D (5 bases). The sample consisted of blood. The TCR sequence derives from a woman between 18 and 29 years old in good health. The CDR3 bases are TGCAGTGCTAGCCCCCCGAGGACACTGTTGGCCTACGAGCAGTACTTC. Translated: CSASPPRTLLAYEQYF.